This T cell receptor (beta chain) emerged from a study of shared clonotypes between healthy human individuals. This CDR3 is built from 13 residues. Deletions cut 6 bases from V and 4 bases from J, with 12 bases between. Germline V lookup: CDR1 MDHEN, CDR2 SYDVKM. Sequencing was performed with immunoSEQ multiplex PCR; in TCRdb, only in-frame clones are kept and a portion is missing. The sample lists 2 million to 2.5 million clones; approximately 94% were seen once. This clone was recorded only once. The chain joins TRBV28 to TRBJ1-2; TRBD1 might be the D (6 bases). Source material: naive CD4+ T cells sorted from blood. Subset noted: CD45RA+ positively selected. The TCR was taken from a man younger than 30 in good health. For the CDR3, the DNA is TGTGCCAGCAGGTACTCGGACAGCTATGGCTACACCTTC. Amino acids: CASRYSDSYGYTF.